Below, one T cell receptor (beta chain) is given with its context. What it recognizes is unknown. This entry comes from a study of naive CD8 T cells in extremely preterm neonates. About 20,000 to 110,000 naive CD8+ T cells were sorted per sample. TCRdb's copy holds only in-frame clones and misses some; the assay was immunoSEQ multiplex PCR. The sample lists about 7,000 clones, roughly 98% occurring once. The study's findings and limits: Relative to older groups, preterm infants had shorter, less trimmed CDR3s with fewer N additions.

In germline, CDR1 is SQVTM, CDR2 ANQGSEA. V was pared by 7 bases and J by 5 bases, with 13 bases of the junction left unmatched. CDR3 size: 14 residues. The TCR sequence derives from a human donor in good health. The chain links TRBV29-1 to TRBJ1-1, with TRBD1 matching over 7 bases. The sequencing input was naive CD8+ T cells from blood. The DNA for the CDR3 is TGCAGCGCTACGGGACAGAGTGATAGAACTGAAGCTTTCTTT. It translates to CSATGQSDRTEAFF.